Each of the 17 T cell receptor beta chains below was sequenced from the same sample in a study of blood T cell repertoires in COVID-19. Generated by immunoSEQ multiplex PCR, the TCRdb table keeps only in-frame clones and is missing some. This table has fewer than 600,000 clones, around 87% appearing once. Sequenced material: PBMCs or T cells enriched from blood (not recorded which). These receptors were taken from a woman between 40 and 50 years old who had recovered from COVID-19.

The rearrangement joins TRBV18 to TRBJ1-2; tentatively, D is TRBD1 (5 bases). Per germline, CDR1 KGHSH and CDR2 LQKENI. V lost 1 base to trimming and J lost 4 bases, with 13 bases between them. The CDR3 extends over 15 amino acids. The CDR3 spells CASSPRAGNFYGYTF. As DNA, the CDR3 is TGTGCCAGCTCACCACGGGCAGGGAACTTCTATGGCTACACCTTC. The whole variable domain, filled in from reference TRBV18 and TRBJ1-2, reads NAGVMQNPRHLVRRRGQEARLRCSPMKGHSHVYWYRQLPEEGLKFMVYLQKENIIDESGMPKERFSAEFPKEGPSILRIQQVVRGDSAAYFCASSPRAGNFYGYTFGSGTRLTVV.

This rearrangement joins TRBV20-1 to TRBJ2-1; 12 nucleotides match TRBD2. This CDR3 contains 16 residues. The germline CDR1 and CDR2 sequences are DFQATT and SNEGSKA (reference sequence). J gave up 3 bases and V 3 bases, and 6 bases lay outside the gene matches. Here the CDR3 reads CSASRLAGDNYNEQFF. The CDR3 DNA reads as TGCAGTGCTAGTAGACTAGCGGGAGACAACTACAATGAGCAGTTCTTC.

The gene calls are TRBV18 and TRBJ2-7; 11 bases align to TRBD1. Per the germline V gene, CDR1 is KGHSH and CDR2 is LQKENI. J gave up 0 bases and V 2 bases, and 0 bases lay outside the gene matches. The CDR3 contains 15 residues. CDR3: CASSPGTGGSYEQYF. CDR3 in DNA: TGTGCCAGCTCACCAGGGACAGGGGGCTCCTACGAGCAGTACTTC.

This sequence joins TRBV5-4 and TRBJ2-7, with D perhaps matching TRBD1 (8 bases). This CDR3 has 15 residues. Germline CDR1 is SGHNT and CDR2 is YYREEE (reference sequence). Trimming took 3 bases from V and 2 from J, leaving 15 bases between them. The CDR3: CASSSGQGGPYEQYF. CDR3 bases: TGTGCCAGCAGCTCCGGACAGGGAGGGCCCTACGAGCAGTACTTC.

The gene calls are TRBV6-2 or TRBV6-3 and TRBJ1-2, with D perhaps TRBD1 (6 bases). V lost 0 bases, J lost 0 bases, and 14 bases lay in between. Germline CDR1 and CDR2: MNHEY and SVGEGT. CDR3 size: 17 residues. The CDR3 is CASSYSRWDNPNYGYTF. The CDR3 bases are TGTGCCAGCAGTTACTCGCGTTGGGACAATCCTAACTATGGCTACACCTTC.

The V gene is TRBV7-9, the J gene TRBJ2-1; tentatively, D is TRBD1 (6 bases). This CDR3 is 13 amino acids long. V was cut by 5 bases and J by 6 bases, with 11 bases left in between. Germline lookup yields CDR1 SEHNR and CDR2 FQNEAQ (reference sequence). The CDR3 here is CASSPRTANEQFF. CDR3 DNA: TGTGCCAGCAGCCCTAGGACAGCCAATGAGCAGTTCTTC.

V and J are TRBV18 and TRBJ2-5; no clear D gene. From germline, CDR1 is KGHSH and CDR2 LQKENI. The CDR3 length is 12 residues. The V gene lost 0 bases and the J gene lost 5 bases, with 4 bases spanning the gap. This CDR3 is CASSPPSETQYF. The CDR3 bases are TGTGCCAGCTCACCACCGTCGGAGACCCAGTACTTC.

The chain uses TRBV5-1 and TRBJ1-4, with D perhaps matching TRBD1 (6 bases). The germline V and J ends were trimmed by 0 bases and 8 bases, with 8 bases remaining between them. This CDR3 has 13 residues. Per germline, CDR1 SGHRS and CDR2 YFSETQ. CDR3 in DNA: TGCGCCAGCAGCTTGGAAGGGACAGAAAAACTGTTTTTT. Translated: CASSLEGTEKLFF.

The chain couples TRBV11-2 to TRBJ2-1; unclear D gene. CDR3 length: 13 amino acids. V was trimmed by 2 bases and J by 5 bases, leaving 7 bases between them. The germline gives CDR1 SGHAT, CDR2 FQNNGV. In DNA form, the CDR3 reads TGTGCCAGCAGCTTATCGGCGGACAATGAGCAGTTCTTC. Protein: CASSLSADNEQFF.

The chain couples TRBV5-5 to TRBJ1-1; D might be TRBD1 (5 bases). Per germline, CDR1 SGHKS and CDR2 YYEKEE (reference sequence). The CDR3 is made up of 15 amino acids. V was cut by 0 bases and J by 4 bases, with 13 bases left in between. CDR3 nucleotide sequence: TGTGCCAGCAGCTTGGCCTGGGCAGGGATCACTGAAGCTTTCTTT. Protein: CASSLAWAGITEAFF.

The chain carries TRBV12-5 and TRBJ1-5, with D unresolved. Trimming removed 2 bases from V and 4 bases from J, with 12 bases in between. From germline, CDR1 is LGHNT and CDR2 FRNRAP. The CDR3 loop spans 15 amino acids. The CDR3 is CASGLSVAGNQPQHF. CDR3 nucleotides: TGTGCTAGTGGTTTGAGCGTAGCGGGGAATCAGCCCCAGCATTTT.

J is TRBJ2-7 and V is TRBV7-2, with TRBD2 identical over 11 bases. Germline values: CDR1 SGHTA, CDR2 FQGNSA. Trimming at V came to 5 bases and at J to 3 bases, leaving 9 bases not matched to a gene. The CDR3 totals 16 residues. CDR3 nucleotides: TGTGCCAGCAGCCCCAGCGGGACTAGCGGCAACTACGAGCAGTACTTC. This translates into CASSPSGTSGNYEQYF.

The CDR3 nucleotides are TGTGCCAGCTCACCAAGACTAGCGGGAGTGAATGAGCAGTTCTTC. Its protein is CASSPRLAGVNEQFF. This chain connects TRBV18 to TRBJ2-1; 12 bases line up with TRBD2. The CDR3 consists of 15 residues. CDR1 KGHSH and CDR2 LQKENI come from the germline V gene. After removal of 2 bases from V and 7 bases from J, the junction contained 3 bases not matched to a gene.

The chain links TRBV5-1 to TRBJ1-4; D remains unclear. Germline values: CDR1 SGHRS, CDR2 YFSETQ. This CDR3 contains 14 residues. The V end lost 0 bases, the J end lost 8 bases, and 11 bases lay between the germline ends. CDR3 coding DNA: TGCGCCAGCAGCTTGGACGGGGTCAGGGAAAAACTGTTTTTT. This translates into CASSLDGVREKLFF.

V is TRBV7-2 and J is TRBJ2-1; 12 nucleotides agree with TRBD2. Trimming at V came to 5 bases and at J to 5 bases, leaving 10 bases not matched to a gene. This CDR3 is built from 17 residues. CDR1 is SGHTA, CDR2 FQGNSA, per germline. The CDR3 region is CASSLTSGRQPNNEQFF. The CDR3 bases are TGTGCCAGCAGCCTAACTAGCGGGAGGCAACCGAACAATGAGCAGTTCTTC.

This chain joins TRBV5-5 and TRBJ1-2, with 7 bases aligning to TRBD1. Germline V gene sequence: CDR1 SGHKS, CDR2 YYEKEE (reference sequence). CDR3 length equals 16 residues. The junction had 12 bases not matched to a gene; V was cut back by 2 bases and J by 5 bases. CDR3 sequence: CASSFLQGMTNYGYTF. The CDR3, as DNA: TGTGCCAGCAGCTTTTTACAGGGGATGACGAATTATGGCTACACCTTC.

The chain is built from TRBV6-5 and TRBJ1-1; D may be TRBD1 (5 bases). V was shortened by 3 bases and J by 0 bases, with 11 bases between the two germline ends. The CDR3 length is 15 residues. Germline values: CDR1 MNHEY, CDR2 SVGAGI. CDR3 protein: CASSYPGLLNTEAFF. The CDR3 DNA is TGTGCCAGCAGTTATCCGGGACTTTTGAACACTGAAGCTTTCTTT.